Given below is one T cell receptor beta chain in context. Its antigen has not been determined. This CDR3 is missing its conserved last phenylalanine or tryptophan, likely due to a read error. No DNA is shown, since the ends of the CDR3 on it are uncertain; the CDR3 is the one TCRdb lists. The record originates from a study of cytomegalovirus exposure and HLA in healthy donors (dated by TCRdb to the late 2010s). In the study overall: According to an earlier analysis of several hundred of the donors, 150 million to 200 million T cells yielded some 110 million unique TCR beta sequences and less than 300 Gb of sequence data. The aim of the study was to test whether cataloging public T cell receptors could identify signatures of past pathogen exposure. Besides the first cohort of hundreds of subjects, a separate validation cohort made up of 120 or so different subjects was used. The number of typed donors differed by locus: roughly 629-640 for A, B, C, DRB1 and DQB1; 522 for DQA1; roughly 600 for DPA1; and about 450 for DPB1. The genetic ancestry cluster associated with self-reported Caucasian donors included 81% of the approximately 410 genotyped donors. Every discovery cohort repertoire had been produced on one sequencing platform. Alongside the repertoire data, information on donor age, sex, ethnicity and CMV serostatus was compiled. Using immunosequencing, the study profiled T cell repertoires from around 680 subjects and related those repertoires to cytomegalovirus serostatus. Roughly 5 DR-DQ haplotypes were handled as single units for association and clustering, since linkage in the cohort was strong. Across about 380 genotyped donors of the cohort, an average of approximately 240,000 unique TCR beta nucleotide sequences per donor were sequenced, and approximately 19% of those sequences were non-productive. High-throughput TCR immunosequencing, statistical association of individual TCRs with disease status, and machine learning were combined to predict cytomegalovirus infection status. Around 320 gigabases of sequencing data and approximately 84 million unique TCR sequences were included in an early release covering roughly 600 HLA-typed donors. An earlier analysis of fewer than 750 of the donors used high-throughput TCR beta sequencing to judge whether each TCR beta V gene segment behaved as functional or pseudogenic. In the later analysis, no new phenotypic data were used to find candidate immune exposures; instead, reliance was placed on TCR beta sequences and their occurrence across donors. A later genetic analysis used genome-wide SNP genotypes for about 60% of the roughly 700 donors, treating that subset as a discovery cohort. A later analysis re-examined previously published TCR beta repertoires from several hundred donors and added high-resolution HLA genotyping to investigate patterns of TCR occurrence. HLA typing covered class I and class II loci at four-digit resolution. Results the study describes overall, beyond this receptor: V-gene and J-gene trimming of TCR beta chains was associated with a missense DCLRE1C variant in a later genetic analysis, and the association was replicated in an independent cohort. An earlier analysis of some 560 of the donors showed that most TCR beta V segments appeared in productive rearrangements either about 90% or about 30% of the time, which broadly matched IMGT annotations. The authors suggested that the approach could potentially be extended to other disease states and immunological phenotypes. While some public TCRs were present in many individuals, most TCR sequences turned up only very rarely across donors. Only TCR beta chains were sequenced in this cohort, and the absence of alpha or paired-chain data limited detectable features. When HLA alleles, especially DR and DQ, strongly co-occurred, TCR associations were difficult to assign to individual alleles. Specific HLA alleles were associated with roughly 16,000 TCR beta sequences at a false discovery rate of 0.05 in a later analysis. A further reported finding was that TCR beta sequences accurately predicted the HLA-A and HLA-B alleles for most subjects in the first cohort. For the cohort, immune exposure information was limited to CMV serostatus. In vitro tests confirmed that three of the cytomegalovirus-associated TCR beta chains recognize cytomegalovirus antigens. In a later analysis, the rate of TCR association differed among HLA loci, with DRB1 alleles having the most associated TCRs and HLA-C alleles having the fewest. Sequencing depth was assumed to be roughly uniform across donors in the presence/absence analyses, though that assumption may not hold. In a later analysis, HLA-associated TCR beta chains were found to be more clonally expanded and to have lower generation probabilities than equally common non-associated chains. A later genetic analysis reported fewer N-insertions in productive TCRs among donors in an Asian-associated ancestry cluster than the roughly 700-donor mean. Several of the top co-occurrence clusters appeared to be linked to parvovirus B19, influenza, CMV and Epstein-Barr virus, according to a later analysis. A group of highly shared sequence variants was considered likely to be a technical artifact of the sequencing pipeline. Because the 87-base-pair reads could not distinguish some IMGT-functional V segments, including TRBV6-2 and TRBV6-3, those segments were excluded. The study listed 164 TCR beta chains as associated with cytomegalovirus. Because HLA typing was missing for some donors at each locus, association tests included only the typed subset. Most CMV-associated TCR beta chains appeared to be HLA-restricted in a later analysis, and the HLA associations seemed to be driven largely by CMV exposure. Because counts were too low, 15 to 20 rarely observed V segments, including chromosome 9 orphons, were left out of the earlier analysis of a few hundred of the donors. Correlated functional status among segregating V segments might be attributable to linkage disequilibrium, but an unknown experimental factor could not be ruled out. Cytomegalovirus status was reported to be diagnosed by the classifier with high specificity and sensitivity in both the original and validation cohorts.

The cohort comprised 670 or so healthy bone marrow donors. At the time of sampling, every cohort member was nominally healthy, though immune exposures that went unrecorded were likely present. The donor was CMV seropositive and belonged to the group of 250 to 300 seropositive cohort members. A peripheral blood sample was collected from each donor, and TCR beta sequencing was performed on peripheral blood mononuclear cells. Genomic DNA was extracted from the blood cell samples with the Qiagen DNeasy Blood Extraction Kit. The CDR3 has 11 amino acids, counting both end residues. The germline V gene provides CDR1 KGHSY and CDR2 FQNENV. To prepare the library, the immunoSEQ multiplex PCR assay was applied. The multiplex PCR relied on a mix of 60 forward primers for TCR Vbeta segments and 13 reverse primers for TCR Jbeta segments. A multiplex PCR assay on genomic DNA amplified the CDR3 region of rearranged TCR beta genes. The Illumina HiSeq System was used to sequence the amplified TCR beta libraries as 87-base-pair reads. In the paper's pipeline: A later analysis counted about 76 million unique TCR beta chains across the 640 or so repertoires, and roughly 9.9 million of these chains were shared by at least two donors. A nearest-neighbor algorithm error-corrected the raw reads and collapsed the reads into unique sequences, merging closely related sequences to remove PCR and sequencing errors. To assign V, D and J gene segments, CDR3 sequences were aligned to IMGT reference sequences. For a sequence to be retained, at least a six-nucleotide match to both a V gene segment and a J gene segment was required. A rearrangement was called productive if the CDR3 had no stop codons and remained in frame with V and J, and every other rearrangement was called non-productive. Following IMGT convention, CDR3 was defined as the stretch from the second conserved V-encoded cysteine to the conserved J-encoded phenylalanine. The earlier analysis of about 610 of the donors excluded any sequence lacking an unambiguous match to a single V gene segment. An earlier analysis of a few hundred of the donors called V segments functional above 56.7% productive rearrangements and segregating when the between-donor standard deviation exceeded 5%. A statistical classification framework was developed to diagnose cytomegalovirus status using the catalog of TCR beta chain sequences. V and J gene assignment, in a later analysis, came from comparing TCR nucleotide sequences with IMGT/GENE-DB human TR gene sequences. A later analysis assigned CDR3 sequences and most-parsimonious VDJ recombination scenarios with the TCRdist pipeline. In a later analysis, each TCR beta chain was defined by its CDR3 amino acid sequence together with its V-gene family, and reads lacking a unique V-gene family were excluded. As a way to deal with suspected cross-contamination and a sequencing artifact, a later analysis dropped 450 to 700 nucleotide sequences that were highly shared and had low generation probability. For each public chain, a later analysis derived a clonal expansion index from normalized ranks of inferred template counts within each repertoire. In a later analysis, generation probabilities were computed using a VDJ recombination model fitted to out-of-frame rearrangements, and the results were checked against IGoR. In a later analysis, hypergeometric tests were used to score TCR-TCR, TCR-HLA and TCR-CMV co-occurrence, with a repertoire-size bias correction applied to TCR pairs. A later analysis estimated false discovery rates by permuting HLA or CMV assignments 20 times. In a later analysis, co-occurring TCRs were grouped with DBSCAN, and TCRdist sequence similarity was added when clustering was performed within HLA-allele-positive subsets. Co-occurrence clustering excluded repertoires with fewer than 30,000 or more than 120,000 public chains, plus five with anomalous nucleotide sharing. The clones in this table, taken by TCRdb from immuneACCESS, are in-frame only. Not every clone is retained; where verified, under half of the shortfall comes from an unresolved V gene, and the cause of the rest is unknown. V and J calls and clone size are those listed in that table; D and trimming were worked out from the DNA. Recorded for this sample are 180,000 or so clones; 80% to 85% of them occurred a single time. The ten top clones hold approximately 6.5% of the sample.

The chain joins TRBV16 to TRBJ2-7; the table calls TRBD1, which could not be checked here. Sequencing used PBMCs. The receptor's source is a woman between 45 and 65 years old in good health and CMV-seropositive. The CDR3 region has the sequence CASSQGQGALI.